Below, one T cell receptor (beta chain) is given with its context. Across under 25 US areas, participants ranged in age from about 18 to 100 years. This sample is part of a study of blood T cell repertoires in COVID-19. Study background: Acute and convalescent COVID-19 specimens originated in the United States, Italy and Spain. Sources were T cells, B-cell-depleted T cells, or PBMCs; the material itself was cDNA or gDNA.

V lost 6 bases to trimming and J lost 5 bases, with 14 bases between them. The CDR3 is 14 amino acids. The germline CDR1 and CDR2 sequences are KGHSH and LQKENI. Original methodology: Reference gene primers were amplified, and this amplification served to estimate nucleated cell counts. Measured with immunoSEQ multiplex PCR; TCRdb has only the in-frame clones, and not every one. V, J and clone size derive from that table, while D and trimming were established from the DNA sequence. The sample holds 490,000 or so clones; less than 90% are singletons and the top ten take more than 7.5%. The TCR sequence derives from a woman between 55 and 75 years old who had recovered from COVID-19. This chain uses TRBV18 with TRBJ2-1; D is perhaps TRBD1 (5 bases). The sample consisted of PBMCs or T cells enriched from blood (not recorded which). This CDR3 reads CASSPFDSNNEQFF. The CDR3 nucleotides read TGTGCCAGCTCCCCATTCGACAGTAACAATGAGCAGTTCTTC.